This passage covers 26 T cell receptor beta chains from one sample sequenced in a study of blood T cell repertoires in COVID-19. Measured with immunoSEQ multiplex PCR; TCRdb has only the in-frame clones, and not every one. Among 280,000 or so clones listed, 90% were seen once. The sample taken for sequencing was PBMCs or T cells enriched from blood (not recorded which). These receptors all stem from a woman aged 18-29 years with acute COVID-19.

Comment on this clone: This specimen includes other DNA sequences encoding the same CDR3. This chain links TRBV29-1 with TRBJ1-2, with TRBD1 matching over 8 bases. The CDR3 sequence is 12 residues long. Germline V gene data show CDR1 as SQVTM and CDR2 as ANQGSEA. V was clipped by 2 bases and J by 4 bases; unmatched bases: 0. The CDR3 DNA is TGCAGCGTTGAAACAGGGGGCTATGGCTACACCTTC. Translation gives CSVETGGYGYTF.

This sequence joins TRBV11-2 and TRBJ2-1, with TRBD2 matching over 8 bases. The germline gives CDR1 SGHAT, CDR2 FQNNGV. The trim removed 0 bases at V and 8 bases at J, leaving 21 bases unmatched. The length of the CDR3 is 20 residues. The chain's CDR3 is CASSLDFRLSAGVFRDEQFF. The CDR3 coding sequence is TGTGCCAGCAGCTTAGATTTCCGTCTATCAGCGGGAGTGTTTCGGGATGAGCAGTTCTTC. Variable domain in full (rest from reference TRBV11-2 and TRBJ2-1): EAGVAQSPRYKIIEKRQSVAFWCNPISGHATLYWYQQILGQGPKLLIQFQNNGVVDDSQLPKDRFSAERLKGVDSTLKIQPAKLEDSAVYLCASSLDFRLSAGVFRDEQFFGPGTRLTVL.

The rearrangement links TRBV27 to TRBJ2-1, with 8 bases aligning to TRBD2. The CDR3 extends over 14 amino acids. V gave up 7 bases and J gave up 0 bases; unmatched junction bases: 2. The germline V gene has CDR1 MNHEY and CDR2 SMNVEV (reference sequence). The CDR3 protein is CASMSGSSYNEQFF. The CDR3 DNA follows: TGTGCCAGCATGAGCGGGAGCTCCTACAATGAGCAGTTCTTC.

This clone was seen only once. The rearrangement links TRBV10-3 to TRBJ1-2; the match to TRBD1 covers 8 bases. V dropped 4 bases and J dropped 3; count of bases not matched to a gene: 16. The CDR3 spans 18 residues. From germline, CDR1 is ENHRY and CDR2 SYGVKD. In DNA form, the CDR3 reads TGTGCCATCAGTGTCTGGTCGGACAGGGCCTGGGAGGACTATGGCTACACCTTC. It specifies CAISVWSDRAWEDYGYTF.

The chain employs TRBV15 and TRBJ2-5; D is possibly TRBD1 (6 bases). Germline lookup yields CDR1 LNHNV and CDR2 YYDKDF (reference sequence). CDR3 length equals 14 residues. Trimming stripped 0 bases from V and 3 bases from J, with 8 bases between. The CDR3 bases are TGTGCCACCAGCAGAGACAGGGGAGAAGAGACCCAGTACTTC. Its protein product is CATSRDRGEETQYF.

This clone was counted a few times. The rearrangement uses TRBV18 and TRBJ1-4; 7 nucleotides match TRBD1. CDR1 is KGHSH, CDR2 LQKENI, per germline. The CDR3 extends over 14 amino acids. V shed 3 bases, J shed 8 bases, and the junction held 6 bases outside the gene matches. The CDR3 is CASSPRQGGEKLFF. The DNA of the CDR3 is TGTGCCAGCTCACCTAGGCAGGGGGGCGAAAAACTGTTTTTT.

The rearrangement links TRBV28 to TRBJ1-6, with 9 bases lining up with TRBD1. The length of the CDR3 is 17 residues. Losses at the gene ends were 4 bases for V and 5 bases for J; bases not matched to a gene: 9. Germline lookup yields CDR1 MDHEN and CDR2 SYDVKM. The CDR3 here is CASSSNLRDRDNSPLHF. In DNA form, the CDR3 reads TGTGCCAGCAGTTCTAACCTCCGGGACAGGGATAATTCACCCCTCCACTTT.

The chain recombines TRBV27 with TRBJ1-4; D unclear. In germline, CDR1 is MNHEY, CDR2 SMNVEV (reference sequence). The ends were cut back, 3 bases at V and 8 bases at J, with 13 bases in the middle. The CDR3 consists of 14 residues. The chain's CDR3 is CASSFIGSGEKLFF. The DNA of the CDR3 is TGTGCCAGCAGTTTCATAGGGAGCGGAGAAAAACTGTTTTTT.

Details on this clone: Distinct nucleotide sequences in the sample also encode this CDR3. The gene calls are TRBV18 and TRBJ1-5; a weak D match, TRBD1 (5 bases). The V gene lost 3 bases and the J gene lost 0 bases, with 6 bases spanning the gap. Germline-derived CDR1 and CDR2 are KGHSH and LQKENI. CDR3 length equals 14 residues. In nucleotides, the CDR3 is TGTGCCAGCTCACCCCAGGGTAGCAATCAGCCCCAGCATTTT. Its translation: CASSPQGSNQPQHF.

The rearrangement links TRBV5-1 to TRBJ2-7, with 14 bases aligning to TRBD2. CDR1 SGHRS and CDR2 YFSETQ come from the germline V gene. CDR3 length: 16 residues. Trimming at V came to 4 bases and at J to 2 bases, leaving 5 bases not matched to a gene. This CDR3 is CASSPRLAGGPYEQYF. CDR3 nucleotide sequence: TGCGCCAGCAGCCCCCGACTAGCGGGAGGGCCCTACGAGCAGTACTTC.

The J gene is TRBJ1-5, the V gene TRBV6-5, with no clear D. Looked up from germline, CDR1 is MNHEY and CDR2 is SVGAGI. V was cut by 6 bases and J by 4 bases, with 13 bases left in between. This CDR3 is built from 14 residues. The DNA for the CDR3 is TGTGCCAGCAGCGAGGGTCTAGGGAATCAGCCCCAGCATTTT. Translating it yields CASSEGLGNQPQHF.

This sequence joins TRBV19 and TRBJ2-7, with TRBD1 identical over 7 bases. There are 14 residues in the CDR3. Trimming removed 8 bases from V and 2 bases from J; junction bases left unmatched: 9. Germline V gives CDR1 LNHDA, CDR2 SQIVND (reference sequence). The CDR3, as DNA: TGTGCCAGTTCTGAGAAGGGGGCCACCTACGAGCAGTACTTC. It encodes CASSEKGATYEQYF.

As for this clone: Other DNA sequences within the sample encode an identical CDR3. The V gene is TRBV5-1, the J gene TRBJ2-1; D may be TRBD2 (5 bases). Trimming cost V 2 bases and J 0 bases, with 9 bases left between them. The germline V gene has CDR1 SGHRS and CDR2 YFSETQ. This CDR3 has 15 residues. DNA of the CDR3: TGCGCCAGCAGCTTTTCGGGGAACTCCTACAATGAGCAGTTCTTC. Its translation: CASSFSGNSYNEQFF.

J is TRBJ2-2 and V is TRBV24-1; 8 bases match TRBD2. V lost 4 bases and J lost 6; bases outside the gene matches: 6. This CDR3 comprises 15 residues. Germline V gene lookup returns CDR1 KGHDR and CDR2 SFDVKD. DNA for the CDR3: TGTGCCACCAGTGAAGGGACTAGTTGGGCCGGGGAGCTGTTTTTT. The encoded protein is CATSEGTSWAGELFF.

The gene calls are TRBV9 and TRBJ2-7; 11 nucleotides align to TRBD2. Per germline, CDR1 SGDLS and CDR2 YYNGEE. Losses at the gene ends were 2 bases for V and 2 bases for J; bases not matched to a gene: 0. CDR3 length: 14 amino acids. The CDR3 loop is CASSVTSGTYEQYF. CDR3 in DNA: TGTGCCAGCAGCGTGACTAGCGGGACCTACGAGCAGTACTTC.

The chain has TRBV24-1 and TRBJ2-2, with D perhaps TRBD2 (6 bases). This CDR3 region has 17 residues. V shed 5 bases and J shed 0 bases, with 15 bases lying between them. Germline-derived CDR1 and CDR2 are KGHDR and SFDVKD. CDR3 loop: CATSARRGTANTGELFF. The DNA of the CDR3 is TGTGCCACCAGTGCGAGGCGCGGGACTGCGAACACCGGGGAGCTGTTTTTT.

This chain links TRBV11-2 with TRBJ2-7; 12 positions agree with TRBD1. The CDR3 extends over 14 amino acids. Trimming took 4 bases from V and 12 from J; bases not matched to a gene: 10. Germline loops: CDR1 SGHAT, CDR2 FQNNGV. CDR3 in DNA: TGTGCCAGCAGCTCAGTGGCGGGACAGGGGGCGGTGTACTTC. Its translation: CASSSVAGQGAVYF.

The gene calls are TRBV10-3 and TRBJ2-3; D is undetermined. The CDR3 has 13 amino acids. V was clipped by 4 bases and J by 5 bases, with 10 bases between them. The germline V gene encodes CDR1 ENHRY and CDR2 SYGVKD. CDR3: CAISGQARDTQYF. DNA for the CDR3: TGTGCCATCAGTGGTCAGGCGCGAGATACGCAGTATTTT.

This chain joins TRBV2 and TRBJ2-5; 12 bases agree with TRBD2. V dropped 8 bases and J dropped 3; count of bases not matched to a gene: 4. This CDR3 region has 14 residues. The germline V gene encodes CDR1 SNHLY and CDR2 FYNNEI. The chain's CDR3 is CASSLAGGKETQYF. The CDR3 nucleotides are TGTGCCAGCTCCCTAGCGGGAGGGAAAGAGACCCAGTACTTC.

The chain employs TRBV6-4 and TRBJ1-1; 7 positions match TRBD1. V shed 3 bases and J 10 bases; nucleotides not matched to a gene: 11. This CDR3 region has 14 residues. Germline loops: CDR1 MRHNA, CDR2 SNTAGT. CDR3 in amino acids: CASSEEQGLGGAFF. The CDR3, as DNA: TGTGCCAGCAGTGAAGAACAGGGGCTGGGTGGAGCTTTCTTT.

This clone was seen a few times. The J gene is TRBJ2-2, the V gene TRBV14, with D possibly being TRBD2 (6 bases). Trimming shortened V by 2 bases and J by 4 bases, and 11 bases separated the two germline ends. This CDR3 is built from 15 residues. Germline V gene sequence: CDR1 SGHDN, CDR2 FVKESK. The CDR3 is CASSQLGGFTGELFF. The CDR3 DNA reads as TGTGCCAGCAGCCAACTCGGAGGGTTCACCGGGGAGCTGTTTTTT. Together with reference TRBV14 and TRBJ2-2, the CDR3 gives the full variable domain: EAGVTQFPSHSVIEKGQTVTLRCDPISGHDNLYWYRRVMGKEIKFLLHFVKESKQDESGMPNNRFLAERTGGTYSTLKVQPAELEDSGVYFCASSQLGGFTGELFFGEGSRLTVL.

This chain links TRBV27 with TRBJ1-2, with 9 bases matching TRBD1. The CDR3 is 14 residues long. Germline V gives CDR1 MNHEY, CDR2 SMNVEV (reference sequence). The V and J ends lost 8 bases and 4 bases, in that order; junction bases with no gene match: 8. The CDR3 nucleotides are TGTGCCAGCGGACGAATGGACAGGGGCTATGGCTACACCTTC. Amino acid sequence: CASGRMDRGYGYTF.

The chain combines TRBV4-1 with TRBJ1-2; 7 bases fit TRBD1. V was pared by 3 bases and J by 2 bases, with 6 bases of the junction left unmatched. This CDR3 is 15 amino acids long. The germline CDR1 and CDR2 sequences are MGHRA and YSYEKL. The CDR3: CASSHRDRDNYGYTF. DNA of the CDR3: TGCGCCAGCAGCCACAGGGACAGAGACAACTATGGCTACACCTTC.

The chain carries TRBV15 and TRBJ2-7; D may be TRBD1 (5 bases). The CDR3 consists of 13 residues. V lost 1 base, J lost 4 bases, and 8 bases lay in between. The germline V gene has CDR1 LNHNV and CDR2 YYDKDF (reference sequence). The CDR3 here is CATSRGSGYEQYF. The CDR3 DNA follows: TGTGCCACCAGCAGAGGATCAGGGTACGAGCAGTACTTC.

The chain couples TRBV3-1 (or the pseudogene TRBV3-2) to TRBJ1-1; no clear D gene. This CDR3 is built from 15 residues. The V end was cut by 4 bases, the J end by 3 bases, with 15 bases between. In germline, CDR1 is LGHDT, CDR2 YNNKEL (reference sequence). The CDR3 DNA sequence: TGTGCCAGCAGCCGATTTCCGAAGCAGGACACTGAAGCTTTCTTT. This codes for CASSRFPKQDTEAFF.

V is TRBV3-1 (or the pseudogene TRBV3-2) and J is TRBJ2-1; TRBD2 might be the D (6 bases). Germline assignment: CDR1 LGHDT and CDR2 YNNKEL (reference sequence). The V end was cut by 1 base, the J end by 5 bases, with 12 bases between. The CDR3 spans 15 residues. CDR3 bases: TGTGCCAGCAGCCAAGTACTAGCCGTCCACAATGAGCAGTTCTTC. Protein: CASSQVLAVHNEQFF.